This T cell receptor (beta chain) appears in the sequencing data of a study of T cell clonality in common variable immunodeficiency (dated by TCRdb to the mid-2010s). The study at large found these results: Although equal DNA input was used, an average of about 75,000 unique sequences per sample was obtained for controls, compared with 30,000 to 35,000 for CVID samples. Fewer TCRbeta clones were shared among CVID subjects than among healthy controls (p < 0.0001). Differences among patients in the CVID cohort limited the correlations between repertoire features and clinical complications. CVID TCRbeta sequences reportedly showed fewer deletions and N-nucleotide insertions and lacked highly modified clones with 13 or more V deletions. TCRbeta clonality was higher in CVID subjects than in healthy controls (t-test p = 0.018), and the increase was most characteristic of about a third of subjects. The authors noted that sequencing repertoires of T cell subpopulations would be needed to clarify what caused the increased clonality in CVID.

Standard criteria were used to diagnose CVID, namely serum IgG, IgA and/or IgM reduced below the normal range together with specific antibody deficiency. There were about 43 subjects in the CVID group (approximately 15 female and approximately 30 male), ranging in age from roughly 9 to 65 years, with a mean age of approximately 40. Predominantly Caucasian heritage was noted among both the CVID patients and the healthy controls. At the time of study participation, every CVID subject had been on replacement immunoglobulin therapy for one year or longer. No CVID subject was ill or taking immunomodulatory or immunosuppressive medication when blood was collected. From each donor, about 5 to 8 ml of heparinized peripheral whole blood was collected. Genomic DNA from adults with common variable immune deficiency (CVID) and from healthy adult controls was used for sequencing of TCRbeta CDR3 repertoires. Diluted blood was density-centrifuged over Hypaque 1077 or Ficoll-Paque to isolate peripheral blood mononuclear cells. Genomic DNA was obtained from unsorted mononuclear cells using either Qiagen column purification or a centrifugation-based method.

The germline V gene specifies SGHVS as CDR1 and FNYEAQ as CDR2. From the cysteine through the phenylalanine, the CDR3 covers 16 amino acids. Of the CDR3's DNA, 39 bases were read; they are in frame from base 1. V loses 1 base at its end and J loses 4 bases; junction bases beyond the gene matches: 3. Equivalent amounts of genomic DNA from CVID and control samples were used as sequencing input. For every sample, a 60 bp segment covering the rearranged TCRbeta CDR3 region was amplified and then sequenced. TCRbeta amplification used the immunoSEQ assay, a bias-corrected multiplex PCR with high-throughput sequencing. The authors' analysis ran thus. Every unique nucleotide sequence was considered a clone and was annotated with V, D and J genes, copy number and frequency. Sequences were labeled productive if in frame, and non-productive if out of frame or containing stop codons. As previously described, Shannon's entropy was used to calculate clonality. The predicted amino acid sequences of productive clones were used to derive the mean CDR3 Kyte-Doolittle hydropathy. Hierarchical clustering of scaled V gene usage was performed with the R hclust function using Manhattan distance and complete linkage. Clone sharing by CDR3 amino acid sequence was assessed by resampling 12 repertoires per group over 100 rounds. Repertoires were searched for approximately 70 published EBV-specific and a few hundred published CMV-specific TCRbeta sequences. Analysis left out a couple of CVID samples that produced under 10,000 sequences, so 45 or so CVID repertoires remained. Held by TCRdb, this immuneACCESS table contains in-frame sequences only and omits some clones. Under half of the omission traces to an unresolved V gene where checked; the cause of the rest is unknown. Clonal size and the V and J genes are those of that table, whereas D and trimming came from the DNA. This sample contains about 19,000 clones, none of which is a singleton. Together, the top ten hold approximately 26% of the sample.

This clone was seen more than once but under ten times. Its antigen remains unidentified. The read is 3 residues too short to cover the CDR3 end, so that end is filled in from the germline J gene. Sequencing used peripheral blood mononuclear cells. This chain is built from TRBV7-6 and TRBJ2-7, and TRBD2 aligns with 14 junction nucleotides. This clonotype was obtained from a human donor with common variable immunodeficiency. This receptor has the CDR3 CASSLGLAGGQYEQYF. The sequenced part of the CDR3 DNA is TGTGCCAGCAGCTTAGGACTAGCGGGGGGGCAGTACGAG.